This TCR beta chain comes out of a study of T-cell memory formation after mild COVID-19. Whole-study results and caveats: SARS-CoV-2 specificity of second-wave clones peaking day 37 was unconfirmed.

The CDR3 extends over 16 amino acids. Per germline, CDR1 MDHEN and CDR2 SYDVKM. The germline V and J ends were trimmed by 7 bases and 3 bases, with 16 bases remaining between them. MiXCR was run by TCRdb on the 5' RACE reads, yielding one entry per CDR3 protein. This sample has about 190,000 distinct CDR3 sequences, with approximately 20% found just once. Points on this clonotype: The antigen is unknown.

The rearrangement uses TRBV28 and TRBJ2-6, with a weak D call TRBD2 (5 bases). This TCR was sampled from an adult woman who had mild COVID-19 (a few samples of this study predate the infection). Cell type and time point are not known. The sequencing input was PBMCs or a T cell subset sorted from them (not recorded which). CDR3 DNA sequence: TGTGCCAGCATCGGCGTGGGAGAAAGTGGGGCCAACGTCCTGACTTTC. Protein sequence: CASIGVGESGANVLTF.